Reported below is one TCR beta chain. The data derive from a study of blood T cell repertoires in COVID-19. Study-level information: Samples taken during acute and convalescent COVID-19 were collected in the United States, Italy and Spain. T cells, B-cell-depleted T cells, or PBMCs supplied cDNA or gDNA.

In the original workflow: The assay estimated nucleated cells by amplifying reference gene primers. The method was immunoSEQ multiplex PCR; TCRdb's version includes in-frame clones alone and lacks a portion of them. The V and J calls and clone size come from that table; D and trimming were worked out from the DNA. The sample consists of roughly 73,000 clones, under 85% of them appearing once. There are 16 residues in the CDR3. The junction had 7 bases not matched to a gene; V was cut back by 0 bases and J by 4 bases. Germline-derived CDR1 and CDR2 are SGDLS and YYNGEE. The TCR was taken from a man aged 70 or older with acute or convalescent COVID-19. Sequenced sample: peripheral blood. This chain links TRBV9 with TRBJ2-1; 7 nucleotides align to TRBD2. The CDR3 coding sequence is TGTGCCAGCAGCGTAGCCGCGGGAGTGGGTTACAATGAGCAGTTCTTC. It translates to CASSVAAGVGYNEQFF.